This record concerns one T cell receptor beta chain sequence. This record comes from a study of OX40 agonist ivuxolimab in advanced cancers. Sequenced by immunoSEQ multiplex PCR; TCRdb stores in-frame clones only, minus some. The sample lists some 100,000 clones, about 90% occurring once. Germline V gene data show CDR1 as SGHRS and CDR2 as YFSETQ. Trimming cost V 1 base and J 4 bases, with 17 bases left between them. The CDR3 runs to 17 residues. The sampling schedule covered blood at baseline, cycle 4 day 1, and cycle 7 day 1. This chain links TRBV5-1 with TRBJ2-2; perhaps D is TRBD1 or TRBD2 (5 bases each). The sample here was CD4+ or CD8+ T cells sorted from blood, taken in a trial of the OX40 agonist ivuxolimab. This receptor was obtained from an adult with an advanced solid tumor such as melanoma, head and neck, liver or kidney cancer. The CDR3 is CASSLNPGAVGTGELFF. The DNA of the CDR3 is TGCGCCAGCAGCTTGAACCCCGGGGCCGTGGGCACCGGGGAGCTGTTTTTT.